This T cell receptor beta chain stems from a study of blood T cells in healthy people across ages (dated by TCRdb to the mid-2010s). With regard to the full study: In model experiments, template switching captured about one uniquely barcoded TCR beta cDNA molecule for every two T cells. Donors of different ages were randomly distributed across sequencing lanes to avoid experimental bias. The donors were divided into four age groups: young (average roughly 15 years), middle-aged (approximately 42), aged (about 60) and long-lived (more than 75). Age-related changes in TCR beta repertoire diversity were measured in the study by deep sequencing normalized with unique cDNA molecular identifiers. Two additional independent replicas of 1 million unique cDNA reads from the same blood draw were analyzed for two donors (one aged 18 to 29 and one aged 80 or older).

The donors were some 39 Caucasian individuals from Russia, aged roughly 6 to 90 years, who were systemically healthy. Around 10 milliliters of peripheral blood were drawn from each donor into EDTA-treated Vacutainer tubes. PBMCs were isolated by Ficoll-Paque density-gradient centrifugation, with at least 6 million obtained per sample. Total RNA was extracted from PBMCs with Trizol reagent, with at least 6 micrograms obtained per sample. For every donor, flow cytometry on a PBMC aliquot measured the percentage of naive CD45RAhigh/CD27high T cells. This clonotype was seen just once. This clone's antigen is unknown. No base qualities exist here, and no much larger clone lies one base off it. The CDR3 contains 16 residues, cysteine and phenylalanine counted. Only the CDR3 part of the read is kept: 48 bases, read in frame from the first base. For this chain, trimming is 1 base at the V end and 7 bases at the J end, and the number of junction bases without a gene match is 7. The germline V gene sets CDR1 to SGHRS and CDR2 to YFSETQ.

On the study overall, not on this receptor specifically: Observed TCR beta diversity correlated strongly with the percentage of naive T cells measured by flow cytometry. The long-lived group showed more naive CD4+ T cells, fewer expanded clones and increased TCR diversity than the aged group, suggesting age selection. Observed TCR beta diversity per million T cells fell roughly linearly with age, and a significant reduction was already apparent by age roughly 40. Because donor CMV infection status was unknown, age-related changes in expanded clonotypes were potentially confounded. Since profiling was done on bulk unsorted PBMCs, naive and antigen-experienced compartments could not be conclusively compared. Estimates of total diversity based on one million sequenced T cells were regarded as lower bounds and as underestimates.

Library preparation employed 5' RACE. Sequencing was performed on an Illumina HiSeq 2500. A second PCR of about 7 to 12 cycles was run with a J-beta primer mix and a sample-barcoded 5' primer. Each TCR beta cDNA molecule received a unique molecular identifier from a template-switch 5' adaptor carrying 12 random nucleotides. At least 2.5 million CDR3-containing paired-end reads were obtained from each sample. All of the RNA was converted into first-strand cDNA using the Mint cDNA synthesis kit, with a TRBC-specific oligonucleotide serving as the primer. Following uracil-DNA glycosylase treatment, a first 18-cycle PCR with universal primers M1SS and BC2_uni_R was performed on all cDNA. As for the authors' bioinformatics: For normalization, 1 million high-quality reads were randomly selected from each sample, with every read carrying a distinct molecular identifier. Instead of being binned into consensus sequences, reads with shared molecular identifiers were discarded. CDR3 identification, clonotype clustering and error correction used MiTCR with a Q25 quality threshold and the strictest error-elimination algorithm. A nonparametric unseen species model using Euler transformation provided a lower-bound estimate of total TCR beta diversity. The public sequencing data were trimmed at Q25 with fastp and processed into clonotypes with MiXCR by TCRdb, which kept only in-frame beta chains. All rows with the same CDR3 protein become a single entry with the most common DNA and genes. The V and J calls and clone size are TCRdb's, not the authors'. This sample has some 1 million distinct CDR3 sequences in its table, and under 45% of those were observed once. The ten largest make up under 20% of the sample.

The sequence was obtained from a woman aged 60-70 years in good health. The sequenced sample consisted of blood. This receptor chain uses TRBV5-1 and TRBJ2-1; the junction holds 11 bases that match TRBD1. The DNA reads TGCGCCAGCAGCTTGCTCGGACAGGGGGCTGCGAATGAGCAGTTCTTC. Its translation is CASSLLGQGAANEQFF.